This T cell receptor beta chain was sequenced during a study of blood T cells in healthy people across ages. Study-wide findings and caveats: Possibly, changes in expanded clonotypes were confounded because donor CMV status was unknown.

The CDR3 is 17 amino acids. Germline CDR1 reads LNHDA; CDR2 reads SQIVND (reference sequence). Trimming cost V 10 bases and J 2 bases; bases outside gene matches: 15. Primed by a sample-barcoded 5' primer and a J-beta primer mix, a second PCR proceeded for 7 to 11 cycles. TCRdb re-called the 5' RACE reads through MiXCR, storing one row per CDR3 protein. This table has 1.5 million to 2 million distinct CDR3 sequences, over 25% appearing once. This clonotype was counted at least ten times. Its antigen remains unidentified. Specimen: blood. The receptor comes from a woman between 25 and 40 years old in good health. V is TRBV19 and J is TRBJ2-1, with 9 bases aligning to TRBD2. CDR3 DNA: TGTGCCACCCGATCCCCACTTAGCGGGGGTGCCTACAATGAGCAGTTCTTC. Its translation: CATRSPLSGGAYNEQFF.